A single sample gave rise to the 24 T cell receptor beta chains below, sequenced in a study of blood T cell repertoires in COVID-19. The table came from immunoSEQ multiplex PCR; TCRdb's copy has only in-frame clones and leaves some out. The sample carries some 30,000 clones, roughly nine tenths recorded once. Material for sequencing was peripheral blood. All receptors derive from a man aged 45 to 65 with active COVID-19.

The chain carries TRBV2 and TRBJ1-1; possible D gene TRBD1, 5 bases. This CDR3 has 14 amino acids. The V gene's germline CDR1 is SNHLY and CDR2 FYNNEI. The V and J ends lost 7 bases and 2 bases respectively, with 14 bases between them. The CDR3 DNA is TGTGCCAGCACAATGCAGGGCGGAAACACTGAAGCTTTCTTT. This translates into CASTMQGGNTEAFF. The whole variable domain, remainder taken from reference TRBV2 and TRBJ1-1, is EPEVTQTPSHQVTQMGQEVILRCVPISNHLYFYWYRQILGQKVEFLVSFYNNEISEKSEIFDDQFSVERPDGSNFTLKIRSTKLEDSAMYFCASTMQGGNTEAFFGQGTRLTVV.

The V call is TRBV3-1 (or the pseudogene TRBV3-2), the J call TRBJ2-2, with TRBD1 matching 8 bases. J gave up 6 bases and V 4 bases, and 7 bases lay outside the gene matches. From germline, CDR1 is LGHDT and CDR2 YNNKEL (reference sequence). The CDR3 runs 15 residues. The chain's CDR3 is CASSRGTGLAGELFF. The CDR3, as DNA: TGTGCCAGCAGCCGGGGGACAGGTCTAGCCGGGGAGCTGTTTTTT.

This sequence joins TRBV28 and TRBJ2-7; D perhaps matches TRBD1 (8 bases). The CDR3 totals 14 residues. Germline V gene data show CDR1 as MDHEN and CDR2 as SYDVKM. V was trimmed by 5 bases and J by 2 bases, leaving 13 bases between them. The DNA of the CDR3 is TGTGCCAGCAGTCCAACAGGGGGGGCCTACGAGCAGTACTTC. Its translation is CASSPTGGAYEQYF.

CDR3 DNA: TGCAGCGGACGAGGGACTAGCGGCATCACAGATACGCAGTATTTT. It translates to CSGRGTSGITDTQYF. The chain joins TRBV29-1 to TRBJ2-3; 11 nucleotides match TRBD2. With 7 bases clipped from V and 2 bases from J, the junction kept 8 bases outside the gene matches. This CDR3 contains 15 residues. In germline, CDR1 is SQVTM, CDR2 ANQGSEA.

This sequence joins TRBV4-2 and TRBJ2-2; 12 bases line up with TRBD1. Trimming cost V 0 bases and J 4 bases; bases outside gene matches: 9. The CDR3 totals 19 residues. Germline V CDR1 and CDR2: LGHNA, YNFKEQ. CDR3 DNA: TGTGCCAGCAGCCAAGATATCCGCGGGGACAGGGGGCTCACCGGGGAGCTGTTTTTT. As protein: CASSQDIRGDRGLTGELFF.

This clone has only one observation. The chain links TRBV27 to TRBJ1-1, with D uncertain. The V end lost 5 bases, the J end lost 0 bases, and 16 bases lay between the germline ends. The germline V gene encodes CDR1 MNHEY and CDR2 SMNVEV (reference sequence). The CDR3 is 16 amino acids. CDR3 residues: CASSRASRLLNTEAFF. The CDR3 DNA reads TGTGCCAGCAGTCGAGCTTCGAGGTTGTTGAACACTGAAGCTTTCTTT.

This rearrangement joins TRBV30 to TRBJ2-1; D gene ambiguous. The CDR3 spans 12 residues. The germline CDR1 and CDR2 sequences are GTSNPN and SVGIG (reference sequence). Between the trimmed V and J ends, which lost 3 bases and 7 bases, there was a span of 10 bases. CDR3 coding DNA: TGTGCCTGGAGCCTTTTCTTTAATGAGCAGTTCTTC. Protein product: CAWSLFFNEQFF. The variable domain in full, completed from reference TRBV30 and TRBJ2-1, reads SQTIHQWPATLVQPVGSPLSLECTVEGTSNPNLYWYRQAAGRGLQLLFYSVGIGQISSEVPQNLSASRPQDRQFILSSKKLLLSDSGFYLCAWSLFFNEQFFGPGTRLTVL.

The chain carries TRBV5-5 and TRBJ2-7; TRBD1 matches 10 bases. This CDR3 has 14 amino acids. The trim removed 0 bases at V and 4 bases at J, leaving 1 base unmatched. CDR1 SGHKS and CDR2 YYEKEE come from the germline V gene (reference sequence). CDR3 coding DNA: TGTGCCAGCAGCTTGGAGGGACAGGGGTACGAGCAGTACTTC. Its protein product is CASSLEGQGYEQYF.

This clone was detected once. The chain is built from TRBV7-6 and TRBJ1-1; 7 bases are shared with TRBD1. Germline V gene lookup returns CDR1 SGHVS and CDR2 FNYEAQ. The CDR3 loop spans 16 amino acids. Trimming cost V 5 bases and J 4 bases; bases outside gene matches: 13. The CDR3 DNA is TGTGCCAGCAGCGGATCAGCGTCAGGGACAGTCACTGAAGCTTTCTTT. It yields the protein CASSGSASGTVTEAFF.

The chain couples TRBV5-1 to TRBJ2-3, with 11 bases that match TRBD2. J was trimmed by 2 bases and V by 4 bases; bases with no gene match: 6. Per the germline V gene, CDR1 is SGHRS and CDR2 is YFSETQ. This CDR3 spans 16 amino acids. The CDR3 protein is CASSVSSGGFTDTQYF. The CDR3 bases are TGCGCCAGCAGCGTGTCTAGCGGGGGGTTCACAGATACGCAGTATTTT. The entire variable domain, with the rest obtained from reference TRBV5-1 and TRBJ2-3, is as follows: KAGVTQTPRYLIKTRGQQVTLSCSPISGHRSVSWYQQTPGQGLQFLFEYFSETQRNKGNFPGRFSGRQFSNSRSEMNVSTLELGDSALYLCASSVSSGGFTDTQYFGPGTRLTVL.

The CDR3 loop reads CASSRTDPLATNEKLFF. The DNA of the CDR3 is TGTGCCAGCAGCCGGACAGACCCTTTAGCAACTAATGAAAAACTGTTTTTT. V gene TRBV14 combines with J gene TRBJ1-4, with D possibly being TRBD1 (6 bases). V was cut by 4 bases and J by 0 bases, with 15 bases left in between. This CDR3 has 17 residues. CDR1 is SGHDN, CDR2 FVKESK, per germline.

The V call is TRBV7-9, the J call TRBJ2-2; D remains ambiguous. Between the trimmed V and J ends, which lost 5 bases and 2 bases, there was a span of 18 bases. CDR1 is SEHNR and CDR2 is FQNEAQ in the germline V gene (reference sequence). This CDR3 spans 17 amino acids. This chain's CDR3 is CASSPPLGDDNTGELFF. DNA for the CDR3: TGTGCCAGCAGCCCACCGTTAGGAGATGACAACACCGGGGAGCTGTTTTTT.

This rearrangement joins TRBV6-1 to TRBJ1-2, with 10 positions matching TRBD1. Germline trimming cut 2 bases from V and 5 bases from J; bases unmatched to any gene: 2. The germline gives CDR1 MNHNS, CDR2 SASEGT. The CDR3 consists of 14 residues. In nucleotides, the CDR3 is TGTGCCAGCAGTGAATGGGACAGGGGATATGGCTACACCTTC. Translating it yields CASSEWDRGYGYTF.

This chain links TRBV18 with TRBJ2-7; 9 bases map to TRBD1. This CDR3 has 12 residues. The ends lost 5 bases at V and 5 bases at J; junction bases unmatched: 1. Germline CDR1 reads KGHSH; CDR2 reads LQKENI. CDR3 nucleotides: TGTGCCAGCTCAGGGACAGGGAACGAGCAGTACTTC. Its translation: CASSGTGNEQYF.

The chain joins TRBV28 to TRBJ2-2; TRBD2 matches at 16 bases. The CDR3 consists of 19 residues. Trimming took 6 bases from V and 4 from J; bases not matched to a gene: 11. CDR1 and CDR2 from the germline V gene are MDHEN and SYDVKM. The CDR3 spells CASRTPGLAGGPGTGELFF. The CDR3 DNA reads as TGTGCCAGCAGGACACCGGGACTAGCGGGAGGGCCCGGCACCGGGGAGCTGTTTTTT.

The chain is built from TRBV10-1 and TRBJ1-2, with TRBD1 matching 9 bases. V was clipped by 5 bases and J by 4 bases; unmatched bases: 5. This CDR3 spans 14 amino acids. The V gene's germline CDR1 is WNHNN and CDR2 SYGVQD (reference sequence). CDR3 amino acids: CASSPGQGSYGYTF. The CDR3 DNA follows: TGCGCCAGCAGTCCGGGACAGGGTTCCTATGGCTACACCTTC.

V usage is TRBV11-3 and J usage is TRBJ2-7, with a weak D call TRBD1 (6 bases). The V gene's germline CDR1 is SGHNT and CDR2 YENEEA. The length of the CDR3 is 13 residues. Trimming shortened V by 5 bases and J by 2 bases, and 10 bases separated the two germline ends. The CDR3 loop is CASSTGFAYEQYF. CDR3 nucleotide sequence: TGTGCCAGCAGCACAGGGTTTGCCTACGAGCAGTACTTC.

The V gene is TRBV5-4, the J gene TRBJ2-7; 13 bases line up with TRBD2. CDR1 is SGHNT, CDR2 YYREEE, per germline (reference sequence). CDR3 length equals 15 residues. J gave up 6 bases and V 4 bases, and 7 bases lay outside the gene matches. The CDR3 DNA sequence: TGTGCCAGCAGCGCCGGGACTAGCGGGAAGTTCGAGCAGTACTTC. This sequence encodes CASSAGTSGKFEQYF.

The rearrangement uses TRBV28 and TRBJ2-3; maybe TRBD2 (7 bases). Germline loops: CDR1 MDHEN, CDR2 SYDVKM. The CDR3 covers 19 residues. Between the trimmed V and J ends, which lost 4 bases and 4 bases, there was a span of 27 bases. CDR3 amino acids: CASSSIGGDRKTTPDTQYF. CDR3 coding DNA: TGTGCCAGCAGTTCTATAGGGGGGGACCGAAAAACCACGCCAGATACGCAGTATTTT.

This chain uses TRBV7-9 with TRBJ2-7; 12 nucleotides line up with TRBD2. V shed 6 bases, J shed 0 bases, and the junction held 3 bases outside the gene matches. The CDR3 has 15 residues. Germline V gene sequence: CDR1 SEHNR, CDR2 FQNEAQ (reference sequence). CDR3 loop: CASSPLAGGSYEQYF. In nucleotides, the CDR3 is TGTGCCAGCAGTCCACTAGCGGGGGGCTCCTACGAGCAGTACTTC.

The CDR3 DNA follows: TGTGCCAGCAGTTTAAGCGAGACCCAGTACTTC. It encodes CASSLSETQYF. This rearrangement joins TRBV12-3 or TRBV12-4 to TRBJ2-5, with D unresolved. V was shortened by 2 bases and J by 5 bases, with 3 bases between the two germline ends. The CDR3 runs 11 residues.

This chain uses TRBV5-3 with TRBJ2-7; D may be TRBD1 (6 bases). TRBV5-3 falls under the ORF class, with uncertain function. The CDR3 has 12 residues. The V gene lost 9 bases and the J gene lost 3 bases, with 13 bases spanning the gap. CDR3 DNA: TGTGCCACGCACCGACAGGTCTACGAGCAGTACTTC. Translating gives CATHRQVYEQYF.

This clone was counted once. The chain is built from TRBV5-1 and TRBJ2-5; possible D gene TRBD1, 6 bases. V was cut by 3 bases and J by 1 base, with 10 bases left in between. There are 14 residues in the CDR3. The germline gives CDR1 SGHRS, CDR2 YFSETQ. The CDR3 spells CASSSSQGQETQYF. The CDR3, as DNA: TGCGCCAGCAGCTCCTCACAGGGCCAAGAGACCCAGTACTTC. The variable domain in full, completed from reference TRBV5-1 and TRBJ2-5, reads KAGVTQTPRYLIKTRGQQVTLSCSPISGHRSVSWYQQTPGQGLQFLFEYFSETQRNKGNFPGRFSGRQFSNSRSEMNVSTLELGDSALYLCASSSSQGQETQYFGPGTRLLVL.

The genes are TRBV5-4 and TRBJ2-1; 7 nucleotides align to TRBD1. The CDR3 consists of 16 residues. Germline assignment: CDR1 SGHNT and CDR2 YYREEE (reference sequence). V lost 4 bases and J lost 4; bases outside the gene matches: 11. The CDR3 spells CASSRTGTVFYNEQFF. The CDR3 coding sequence is TGTGCCAGCAGCCGAACCGGGACAGTATTTTACAATGAGCAGTTCTTC.